This T cell receptor (beta chain) was retrieved from a study of CD8 T cells in Susac syndrome. The overall study: Intravenous immunoglobulin alone or corticosteroids were being given to patients with Susac syndrome at blood draw, unless they were therapy-naive.

Random hexamers were used to reverse transcribe 0.5 to 1 ug of RNA. TCRdb used MiXCR to reprocess the immunoSEQ multiplex PCR reads, holding one entry per CDR3 protein. The sample lists 240,000 or so distinct CDR3 sequences, roughly 95% seen once, with approximately 0.094% in the top ten. The V end lost 4 bases, the J end lost 3 bases, and 8 bases lay between the germline ends. CDR3 length equals 12 residues. The germline V gene encodes CDR1 SQVTM and CDR2 ANQGSEA. This sequence joins TRBV29-1 and TRBJ2-3; D call uncertain. Sequenced: CD4+ T cells from PBMCs. The receptor comes from a human donor with Susac syndrome. In DNA form, the CDR3 reads TGCAGCGTTGTCCCGGAAACAGATACGCAGTATTTT. Translated, it gives CSVVPETDTQYF.